This T cell receptor (beta chain) was sequenced in a study of T cell changes during pregnancy in multiple sclerosis. Trimming cost V 5 bases and J 11 bases, with 13 bases left between them. Per germline, CDR1 SGHNT and CDR2 YENEEA. The CDR3 has 12 residues. Using immunoSEQ multiplex PCR, the repertoire was profiled, and TCRdb retains in-frame clones only, with some absent. The sample shows 100,000 or so clones, 94% of them seen only once. This TCR was sampled from a female donor in good health, enrolled as a control in a pregnancy study. J is TRBJ2-1 and V is TRBV11-3, with a weak D call TRBD1 (6 bases). This specimen consisted of peripheral blood, obtained after pregnancy. For the CDR3, the DNA is TGTGCCAGCAGCGAAACAGGGAGTAAGCAGTTCTTC. It specifies CASSETGSKQFF.